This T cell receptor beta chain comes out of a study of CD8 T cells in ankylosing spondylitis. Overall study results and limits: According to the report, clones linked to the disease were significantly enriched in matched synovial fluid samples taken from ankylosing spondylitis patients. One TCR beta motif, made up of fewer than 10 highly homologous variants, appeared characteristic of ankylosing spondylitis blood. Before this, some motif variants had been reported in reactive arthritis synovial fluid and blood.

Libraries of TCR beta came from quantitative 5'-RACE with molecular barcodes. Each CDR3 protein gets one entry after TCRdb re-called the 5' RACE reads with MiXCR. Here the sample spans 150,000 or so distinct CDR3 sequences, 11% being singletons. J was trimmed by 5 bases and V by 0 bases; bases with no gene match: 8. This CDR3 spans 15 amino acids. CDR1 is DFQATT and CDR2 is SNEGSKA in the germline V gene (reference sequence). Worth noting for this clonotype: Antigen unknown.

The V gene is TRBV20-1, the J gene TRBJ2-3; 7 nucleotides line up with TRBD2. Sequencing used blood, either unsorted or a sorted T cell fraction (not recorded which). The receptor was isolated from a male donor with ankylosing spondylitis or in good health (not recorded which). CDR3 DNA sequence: TGCAGTGCTAGAGAGCCAGCGGGGATTGGAGATACGCAGTATTTT. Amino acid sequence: CSAREPAGIGDTQYF.